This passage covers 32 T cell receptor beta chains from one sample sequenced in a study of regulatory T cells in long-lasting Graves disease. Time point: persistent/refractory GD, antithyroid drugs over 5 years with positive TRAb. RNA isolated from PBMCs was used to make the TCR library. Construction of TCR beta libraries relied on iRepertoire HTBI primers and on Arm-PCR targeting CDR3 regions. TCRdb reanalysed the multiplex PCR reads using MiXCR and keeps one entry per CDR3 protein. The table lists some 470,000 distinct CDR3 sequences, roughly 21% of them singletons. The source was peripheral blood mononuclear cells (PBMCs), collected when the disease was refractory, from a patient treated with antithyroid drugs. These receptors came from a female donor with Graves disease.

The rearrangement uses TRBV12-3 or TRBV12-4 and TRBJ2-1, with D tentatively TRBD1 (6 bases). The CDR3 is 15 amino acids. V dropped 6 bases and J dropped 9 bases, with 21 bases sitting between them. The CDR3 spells CASRPDRRGIFEQFF. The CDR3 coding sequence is TGTGCCAGCAGGCCCGACAGGCGCGGAATTTTTGAGCAGTTCTTC.

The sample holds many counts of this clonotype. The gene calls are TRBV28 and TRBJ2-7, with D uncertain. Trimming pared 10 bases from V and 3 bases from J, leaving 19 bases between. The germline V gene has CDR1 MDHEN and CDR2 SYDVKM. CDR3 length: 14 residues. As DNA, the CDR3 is TGTGCCATTTCTAAGGAGATGGGGTACTACGAGCAGTACTTC. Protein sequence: CAISKEMGYYEQYF.

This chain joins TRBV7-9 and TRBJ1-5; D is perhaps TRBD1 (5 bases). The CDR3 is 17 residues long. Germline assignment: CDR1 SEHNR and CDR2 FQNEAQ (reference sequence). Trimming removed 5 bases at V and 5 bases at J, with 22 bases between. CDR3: CASSLTSGQGPDQPQHF. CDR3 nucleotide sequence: TGTGCCAGCAGCCTCACGTCCGGCCAGGGTCCAGATCAGCCCCAGCATTTT.

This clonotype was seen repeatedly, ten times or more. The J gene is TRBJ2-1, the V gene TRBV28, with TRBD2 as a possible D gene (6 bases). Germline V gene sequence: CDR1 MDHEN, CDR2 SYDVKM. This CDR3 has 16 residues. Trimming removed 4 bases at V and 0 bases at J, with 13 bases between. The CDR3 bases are TGTGCCAGCAGTTCTCTCGGGAGTAGCTCCTACAATGAGCAGTTCTTC. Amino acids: CASSSLGSSSYNEQFF.

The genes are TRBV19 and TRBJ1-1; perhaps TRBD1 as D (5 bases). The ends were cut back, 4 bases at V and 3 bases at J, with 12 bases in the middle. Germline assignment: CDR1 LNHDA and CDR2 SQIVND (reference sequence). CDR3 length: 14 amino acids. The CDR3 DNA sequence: TGTGCCAGTAGTACGGGACGGCCTTACACTGAAGCTTTCTTT. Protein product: CASSTGRPYTEAFF.

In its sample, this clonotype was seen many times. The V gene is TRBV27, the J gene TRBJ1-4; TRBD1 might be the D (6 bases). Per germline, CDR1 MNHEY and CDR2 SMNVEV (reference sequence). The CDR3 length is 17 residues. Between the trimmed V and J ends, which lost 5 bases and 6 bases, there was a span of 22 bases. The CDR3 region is CASSHHPVTGNHEKLFF. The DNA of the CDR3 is TGTGCCAGCAGTCACCATCCAGTCACAGGGAATCATGAAAAACTGTTTTTT. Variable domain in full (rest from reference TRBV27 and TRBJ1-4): EAQVTQNPRYLITVTGKKLTVTCSQNMNHEYMSWYRQDPGLGLRQIYYSMNVEVTDKGDVPEGYKVSRKEKRNFPLILESPSPNQTSLYFCASSHHPVTGNHEKLFFGSGTQLSVL.

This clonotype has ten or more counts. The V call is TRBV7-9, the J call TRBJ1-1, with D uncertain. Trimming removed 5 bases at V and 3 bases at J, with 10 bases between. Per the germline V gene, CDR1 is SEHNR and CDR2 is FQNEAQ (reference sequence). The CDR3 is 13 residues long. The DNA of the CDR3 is TGTGCCAGCAGCCATGGCCCGGACACTGAAGCTTTCTTT. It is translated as CASSHGPDTEAFF.

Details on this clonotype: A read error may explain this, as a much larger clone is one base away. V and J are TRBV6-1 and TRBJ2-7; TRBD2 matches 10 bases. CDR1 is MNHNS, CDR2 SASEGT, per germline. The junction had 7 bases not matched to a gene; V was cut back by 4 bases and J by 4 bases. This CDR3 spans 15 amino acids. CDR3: CASSAPGTSVYEQYF. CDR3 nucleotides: TGTGCCAGCAGTGCCCCCGGGACTAGCGTGTACGAGCAGTACTTC.

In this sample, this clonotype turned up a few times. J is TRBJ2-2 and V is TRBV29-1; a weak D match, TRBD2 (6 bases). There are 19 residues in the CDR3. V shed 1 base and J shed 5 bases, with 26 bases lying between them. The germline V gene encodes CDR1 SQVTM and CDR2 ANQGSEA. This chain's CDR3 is CSVEVPMGPTSHETGELFF. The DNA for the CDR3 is TGCAGCGTTGAAGTCCCAATGGGCCCCACTAGCCATGAAACCGGGGAGCTGTTTTTT.

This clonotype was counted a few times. The CDR3 is CASSPSGTPNTGELFF. DNA of the CDR3: TGTGCCAGCAGCCCCTCGGGGACACCGAACACCGGGGAGCTGTTTTTT. The chain recombines TRBV7-3 with TRBJ2-2, with TRBD1 as a possible D gene (6 bases). The germline CDR1 and CDR2 sequences are SGHTA and FQGTGA. Trimming removed 5 bases at V and 0 bases at J, with 13 bases between. The CDR3 length is 16 residues.

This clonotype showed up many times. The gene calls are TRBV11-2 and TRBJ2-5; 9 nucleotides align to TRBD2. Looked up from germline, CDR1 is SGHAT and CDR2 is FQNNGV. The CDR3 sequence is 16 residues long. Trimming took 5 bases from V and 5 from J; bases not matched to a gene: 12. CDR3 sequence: CASSPVEAGGGETQYF. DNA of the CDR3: TGTGCCAGCAGCCCGGTCGAAGCGGGAGGTGGGGAGACCCAGTACTTC.

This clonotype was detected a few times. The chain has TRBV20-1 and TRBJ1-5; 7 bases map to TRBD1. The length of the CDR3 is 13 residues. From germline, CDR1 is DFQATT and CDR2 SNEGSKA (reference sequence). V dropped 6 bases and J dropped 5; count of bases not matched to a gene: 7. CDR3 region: CSARATGYQPQHF. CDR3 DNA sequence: TGCAGTGCCAGGGCGACAGGGTATCAGCCCCAGCATTTT.

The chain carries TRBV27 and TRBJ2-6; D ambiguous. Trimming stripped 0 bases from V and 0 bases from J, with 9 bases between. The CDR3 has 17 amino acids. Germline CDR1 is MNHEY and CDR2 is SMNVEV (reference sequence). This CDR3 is CASSLSGPSSGANVLTF. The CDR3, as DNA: TGTGCCAGCAGTTTATCGGGCCCTTCCTCTGGGGCCAACGTCCTGACTTTC.

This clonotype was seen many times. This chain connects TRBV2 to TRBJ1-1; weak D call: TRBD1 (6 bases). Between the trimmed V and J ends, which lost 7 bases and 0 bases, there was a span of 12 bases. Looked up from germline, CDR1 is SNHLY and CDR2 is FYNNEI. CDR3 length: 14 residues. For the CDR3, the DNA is TGTGCCAGCAATGGGAACAGGGTGAACACTGAAGCTTTCTTT. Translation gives CASNGNRVNTEAFF.

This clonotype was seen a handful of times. The CDR3, as DNA: TGTGCCAGCAGTGACCGGAGAAAGGGAGCTTTCTTT. Translating gives CASSDRRKGAFF. The chain employs TRBV25-1 and TRBJ1-1; D not certain. With 3 bases removed from V and 10 bases from J, the gap between germline ends came to 12 bases. Germline CDR1 and CDR2: MGHDK and SYGVNS. The CDR3 is made up of 12 amino acids.

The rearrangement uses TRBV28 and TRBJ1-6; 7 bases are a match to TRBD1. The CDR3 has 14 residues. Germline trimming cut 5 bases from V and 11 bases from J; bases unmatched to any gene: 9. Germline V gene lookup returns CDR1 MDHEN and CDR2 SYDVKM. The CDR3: CASSTGQRHPPLHF. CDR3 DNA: TGTGCCAGCAGTACGGGACAGCGACATCCACCCCTCCACTTT.

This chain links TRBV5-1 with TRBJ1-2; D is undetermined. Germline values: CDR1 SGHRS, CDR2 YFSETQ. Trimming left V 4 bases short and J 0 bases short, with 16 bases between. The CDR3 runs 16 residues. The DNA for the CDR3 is TGCGCCAGCAGCCGAGGTGGGGAGAGAACTAACTATGGCTACACCTTC. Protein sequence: CASSRGGERTNYGYTF.

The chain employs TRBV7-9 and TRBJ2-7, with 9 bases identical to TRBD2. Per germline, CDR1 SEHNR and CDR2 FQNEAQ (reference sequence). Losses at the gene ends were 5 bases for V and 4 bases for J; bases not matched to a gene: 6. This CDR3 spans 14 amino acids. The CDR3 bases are TGTGCCAGCAGCCAGCGGGAGGCCCTTTACGAGCAGTACTTC. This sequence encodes CASSQREALYEQYF.

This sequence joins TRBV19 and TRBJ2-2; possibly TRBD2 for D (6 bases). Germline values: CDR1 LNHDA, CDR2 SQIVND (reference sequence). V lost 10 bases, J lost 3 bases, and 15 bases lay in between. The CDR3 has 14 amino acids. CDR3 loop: CATRIGTHTGELFF. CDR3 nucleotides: TGTGCCACCAGAATTGGGACTCACACCGGGGAGCTGTTTTTT.

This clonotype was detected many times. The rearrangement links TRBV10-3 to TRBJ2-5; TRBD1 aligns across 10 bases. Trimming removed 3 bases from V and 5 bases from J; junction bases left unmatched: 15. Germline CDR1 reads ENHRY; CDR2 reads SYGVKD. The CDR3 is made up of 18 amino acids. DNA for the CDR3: TGTGCCATCAGTGATCCCACTGCGACAGGGGGCGGTGGGGAGACCCAGTACTTC. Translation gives CAISDPTATGGGGETQYF.

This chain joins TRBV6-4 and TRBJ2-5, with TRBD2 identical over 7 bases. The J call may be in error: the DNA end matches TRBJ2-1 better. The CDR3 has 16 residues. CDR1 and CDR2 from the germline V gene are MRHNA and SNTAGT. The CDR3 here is CASSYFASGVYNEQFF. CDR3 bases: TGTGCCAGCAGTTACTTTGCTAGCGGAGTATACAATGAGCAGTTCTTC.

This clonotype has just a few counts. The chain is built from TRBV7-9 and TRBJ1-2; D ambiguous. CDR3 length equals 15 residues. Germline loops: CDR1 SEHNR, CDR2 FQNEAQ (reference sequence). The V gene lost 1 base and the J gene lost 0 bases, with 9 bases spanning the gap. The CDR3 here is CASSLEGNPNYGYTF. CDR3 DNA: TGTGCCAGCAGCTTAGAAGGGAACCCTAACTATGGCTACACCTTC.

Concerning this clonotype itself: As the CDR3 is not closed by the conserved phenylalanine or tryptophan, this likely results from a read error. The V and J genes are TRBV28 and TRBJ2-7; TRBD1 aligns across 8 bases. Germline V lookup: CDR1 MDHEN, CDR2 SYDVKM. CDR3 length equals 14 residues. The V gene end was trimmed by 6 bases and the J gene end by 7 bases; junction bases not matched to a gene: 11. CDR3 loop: CASRWTGNIGEQYS. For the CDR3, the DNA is TGTGCCAGCAGGTGGACAGGGAATATAGGGGAGCAGTACTCC.

The CDR3 coding sequence is TGTGCCACCAGTGCCGCGGAGGGAGGTCGTAACGAGCAGTACTTC. Protein sequence: CATSAAEGGRNEQYF. The V and J genes are TRBV24-1 and TRBJ2-7, with a weak D call TRBD2 (6 bases). Looked up from germline, CDR1 is KGHDR and CDR2 is SFDVKD. Trimming removed 5 bases from V and 5 bases from J, with 18 bases in between. The CDR3 has 15 residues.

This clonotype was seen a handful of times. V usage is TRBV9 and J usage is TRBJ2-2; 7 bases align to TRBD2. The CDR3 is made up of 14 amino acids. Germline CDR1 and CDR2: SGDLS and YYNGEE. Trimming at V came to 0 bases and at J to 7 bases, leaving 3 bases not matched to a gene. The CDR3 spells CASSVGGGNGELFF. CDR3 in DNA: TGTGCCAGCAGCGTAGGCGGGGGAAACGGGGAGCTGTTTTTT.

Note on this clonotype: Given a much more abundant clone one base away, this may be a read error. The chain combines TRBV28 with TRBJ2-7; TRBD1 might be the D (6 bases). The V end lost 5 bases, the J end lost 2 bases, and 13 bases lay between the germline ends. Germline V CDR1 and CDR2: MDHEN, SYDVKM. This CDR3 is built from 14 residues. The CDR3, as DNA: TGTGCCAGCAGTCCCTGGGACACCCCCTACGAGCAGTACTTC. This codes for CASSPWDTPYEQYF.

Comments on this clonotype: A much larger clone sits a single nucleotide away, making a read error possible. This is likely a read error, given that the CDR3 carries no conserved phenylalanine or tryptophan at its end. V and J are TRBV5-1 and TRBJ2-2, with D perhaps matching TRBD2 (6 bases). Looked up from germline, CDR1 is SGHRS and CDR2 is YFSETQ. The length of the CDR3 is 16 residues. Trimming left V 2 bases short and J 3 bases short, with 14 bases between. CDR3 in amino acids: CASSFNRDSYTGELFS. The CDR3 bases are TGCGCCAGCAGCTTTAATCGGGACTCCTACACCGGGGAGCTGTTTTCT.

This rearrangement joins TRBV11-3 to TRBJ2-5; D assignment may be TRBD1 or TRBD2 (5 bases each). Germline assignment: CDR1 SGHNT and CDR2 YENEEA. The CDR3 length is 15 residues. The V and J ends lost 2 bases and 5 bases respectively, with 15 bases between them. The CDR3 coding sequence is TGTGCCAGCAGCTTAACCTACGGGGCGGAGGAGACCCAGTACTTC. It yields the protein CASSLTYGAEETQYF.

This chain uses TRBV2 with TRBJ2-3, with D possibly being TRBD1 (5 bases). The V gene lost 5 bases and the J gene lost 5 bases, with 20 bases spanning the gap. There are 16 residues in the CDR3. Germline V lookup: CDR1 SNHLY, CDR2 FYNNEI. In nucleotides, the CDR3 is TGTGCCAGCAGTCCCACAGGCGGTCAGGTGAGAGATACGCAGTATTTT. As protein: CASSPTGGQVRDTQYF.

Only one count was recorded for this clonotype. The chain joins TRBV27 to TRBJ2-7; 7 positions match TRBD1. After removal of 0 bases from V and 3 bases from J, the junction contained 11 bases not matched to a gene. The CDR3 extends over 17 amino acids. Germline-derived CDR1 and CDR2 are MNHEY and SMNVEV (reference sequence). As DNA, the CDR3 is TGTGCCAGCAGTTTATCTCCCGGTGGGGGACAGCGCTACGAGCAGTACTTC. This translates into CASSLSPGGGQRYEQYF.

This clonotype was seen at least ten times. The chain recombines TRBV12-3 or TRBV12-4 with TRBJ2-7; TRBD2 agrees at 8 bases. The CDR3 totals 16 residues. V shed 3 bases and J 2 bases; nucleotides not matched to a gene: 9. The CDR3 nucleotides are TGTGCCAGCAGTTTCCACGCAGGACTAGCCGCCTACGAGCAGTACTTC. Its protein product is CASSFHAGLAAYEQYF.

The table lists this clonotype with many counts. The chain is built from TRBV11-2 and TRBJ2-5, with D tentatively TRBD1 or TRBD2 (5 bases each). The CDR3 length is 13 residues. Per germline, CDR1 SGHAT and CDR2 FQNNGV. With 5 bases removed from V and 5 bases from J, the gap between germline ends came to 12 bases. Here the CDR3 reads CASSRDRWETQYF. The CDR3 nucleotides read TGTGCCAGCAGCCGGGACCGATGGGAGACCCAGTACTTC.